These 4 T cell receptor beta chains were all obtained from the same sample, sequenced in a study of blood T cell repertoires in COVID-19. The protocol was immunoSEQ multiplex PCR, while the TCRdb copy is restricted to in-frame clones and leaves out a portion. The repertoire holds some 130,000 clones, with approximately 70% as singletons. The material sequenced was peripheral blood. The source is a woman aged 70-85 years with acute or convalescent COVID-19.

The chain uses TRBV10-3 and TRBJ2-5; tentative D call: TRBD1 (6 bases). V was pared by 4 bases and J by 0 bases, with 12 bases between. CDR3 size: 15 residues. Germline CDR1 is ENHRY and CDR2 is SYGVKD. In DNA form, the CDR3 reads TGTGCCATCAGTGGGACAGAGCAGAACCAAGAGACCCAGTACTTC. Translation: CAISGTEQNQETQYF.

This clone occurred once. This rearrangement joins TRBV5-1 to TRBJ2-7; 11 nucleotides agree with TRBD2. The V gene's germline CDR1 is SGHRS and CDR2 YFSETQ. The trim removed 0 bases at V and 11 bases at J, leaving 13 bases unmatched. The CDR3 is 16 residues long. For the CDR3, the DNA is TGCGCCAGCAGCTTGGCACCCGGGGTTAGCGGGAGGGCCGAGTACTTC. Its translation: CASSLAPGVSGRAEYF.

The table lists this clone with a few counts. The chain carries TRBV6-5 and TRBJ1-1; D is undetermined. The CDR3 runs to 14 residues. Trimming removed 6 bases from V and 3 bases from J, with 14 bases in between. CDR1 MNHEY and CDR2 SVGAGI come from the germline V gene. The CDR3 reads CASRSRQRDTEAFF. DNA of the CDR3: TGTGCCAGCAGGAGTAGGCAGAGGGACACTGAAGCTTTCTTT.

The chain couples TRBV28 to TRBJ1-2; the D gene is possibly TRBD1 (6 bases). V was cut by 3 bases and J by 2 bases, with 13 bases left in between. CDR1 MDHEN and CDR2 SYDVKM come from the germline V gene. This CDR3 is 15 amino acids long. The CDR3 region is CASSFGLQGNYGYTF. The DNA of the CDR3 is TGTGCCAGCAGTTTTGGGTTACAGGGCAACTATGGCTACACCTTC.